This T cell receptor beta chain was identified during a study of CD8 T cells in ankylosing spondylitis. This CDR3 is built from 15 residues. V lost 1 base and J lost 3, with 11 bases in between. In germline, CDR1 is SGHDT, CDR2 YYEEEE. Whole-study findings and limits: Matched ankylosing spondylitis synovial fluid reportedly showed significant enrichment of disease-linked clones. In peripheral blood, disease-linked CD8+ clones occurred at relatively low frequencies. A TCR beta motif of under ten highly homologous variants seemed to mark ankylosing spondylitis blood.

Concerning this clonotype itself: The antigen remains undetermined.

It was by quantitative 5'-RACE with molecular barcodes that TCR beta libraries were made. TCRdb recomputed calls from the 5' RACE reads with MiXCR, one row per CDR3 protein. Altogether approximately 500,000 distinct CDR3 sequences are present, 12% being singletons, with the ten largest covering around 6.8%. The sequencing sample was made of blood, either unsorted or a sorted T cell fraction (not recorded which). This receptor was obtained from a male donor with ankylosing spondylitis. The rearrangement uses TRBV5-6 and TRBJ1-5; D is possibly TRBD1 (5 bases). This chain's CDR3 is CASSLLSDNNQPQHF. CDR3 in DNA: TGTGCCAGCAGCTTGCTCTCGGACAACAATCAGCCCCAGCATTTT.